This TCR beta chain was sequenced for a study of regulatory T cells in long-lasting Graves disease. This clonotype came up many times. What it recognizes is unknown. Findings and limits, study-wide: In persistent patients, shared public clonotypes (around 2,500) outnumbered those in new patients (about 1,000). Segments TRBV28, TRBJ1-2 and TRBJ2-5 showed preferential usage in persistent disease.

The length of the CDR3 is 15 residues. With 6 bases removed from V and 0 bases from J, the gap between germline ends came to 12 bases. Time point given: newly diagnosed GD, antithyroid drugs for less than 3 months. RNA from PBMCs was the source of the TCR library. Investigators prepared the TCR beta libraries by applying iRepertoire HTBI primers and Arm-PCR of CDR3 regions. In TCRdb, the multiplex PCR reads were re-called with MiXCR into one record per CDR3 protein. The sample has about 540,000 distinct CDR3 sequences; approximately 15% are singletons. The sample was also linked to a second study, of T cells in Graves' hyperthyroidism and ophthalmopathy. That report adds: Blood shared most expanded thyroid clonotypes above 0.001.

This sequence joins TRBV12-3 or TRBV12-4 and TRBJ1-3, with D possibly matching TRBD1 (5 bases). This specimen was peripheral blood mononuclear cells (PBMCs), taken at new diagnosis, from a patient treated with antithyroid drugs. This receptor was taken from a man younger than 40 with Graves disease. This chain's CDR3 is CASSRQPHSGNTIYF. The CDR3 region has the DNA TGTGCCAGCAGCCGACAGCCACACTCTGGAAACACCATATATTTT.